One and the same sample provided the 5 T cell receptor beta chains below, sequenced in a study of cytomegalovirus exposure and HLA in healthy donors. The PCR employed 60 Vbeta primers together with 13 Jbeta primers. Sequencing used immunoSEQ multiplex PCR; TCRdb keeps in-frame clones, though not all of them. The sample holds around 160,000 clones, roughly four fifths seen once. Sequencing input: PBMCs. All receptors come from a middle-aged man in good health and CMV-seropositive.

This clone was seen once. The chain has TRBV25-1 and TRBJ1-6, with TRBD1 identical over 10 bases. Germline loops: CDR1 MGHDK, CDR2 SYGVNS. The CDR3 loop spans 14 amino acids. Trimming took 4 bases from V and 9 from J; bases not matched to a gene: 3. CDR3 amino acids: CASSVGTGASPLHF. CDR3 in DNA: TGTGCCAGCAGTGTAGGGACAGGGGCTTCACCCCTCCACTTT.

This chain links TRBV20-1 with TRBJ2-7, with TRBD1 matching over 7 bases. J lost 7 bases, V lost 4 bases, and 4 bases had no gene match. The CDR3 has 11 residues. CDR1 is DFQATT and CDR2 is SNEGSKA in the germline V gene (reference sequence). The CDR3 coding sequence is TGCAGTGCTACGGACAGGTGGGAGCAGTACTTC. Translated: CSATDRWEQYF.

The chain uses TRBV25-1 and TRBJ2-3; TRBD2 matches 9 bases. The CDR3 runs to 18 residues. The V gene's germline CDR1 is MGHDK and CDR2 SYGVNS. After removal of 1 base from V and 0 bases from J, the junction contained 8 bases not matched to a gene. CDR3 residues: CASSEWRTSGRSTDTQYF. The CDR3 DNA is TGTGCCAGCAGTGAATGGAGAACTAGCGGGCGCAGCACAGATACGCAGTATTTT.

In its sample, this clone was seen a few times. The chain employs TRBV11-2 and TRBJ2-6; 9 positions agree with TRBD1. Germline-derived CDR1 and CDR2 are SGHAT and FQNNGV. The V gene end was trimmed by 7 bases and the J gene end by 3 bases; junction bases not matched to a gene: 10. The CDR3 is 17 amino acids. The CDR3 reads CASTTGGGVGGANVLTF. In nucleotides, the CDR3 is TGTGCCAGCACAACAGGGGGCGGGGTAGGTGGGGCCAACGTCCTGACTTTC.

The rearrangement joins TRBV4-2 to TRBJ2-1; D is ambiguous. CDR1 is LGHNA and CDR2 is YNFKEQ in the germline V gene. The CDR3 contains 13 residues. V was trimmed by 1 base and J by 5 bases, leaving 6 bases between them. The CDR3 protein is CASSQVINNEQFF. In nucleotides, the CDR3 is TGTGCCAGCAGCCAAGTAATTAACAATGAGCAGTTCTTC.